Included here is one TCR beta chain sequence, with context. The same CDR3 also results from other DNA sequences found in this sample. The V end lost 5 bases, the J end lost 0 bases, and 11 bases lay between the germline ends. The CDR3 is made up of 15 amino acids. CDR1 is SGHAT, CDR2 FQNNGV, per germline. This sample stems from a study of shared clonotypes between healthy human individuals. Only in-frame clones appear in the TCRdb table, and some are missing; sequencing was by immunoSEQ multiplex PCR. The data hold around 2,000,000 clones, with 85% to 95% observed a single time. Material for sequencing was naive CD4+ T cells sorted from blood. Subset given: CD45RA+ positively selected. This receptor was taken from a young man in good health. This chain joins TRBV11-2 and TRBJ1-3; D uncertain. The CDR3 sequence: CASSLAGTSGNTIYF. Written as DNA, the CDR3 is TGTGCCAGCAGCCTAGCGGGTACCTCTGGAAACACCATATATTTT.